The 29 T cell receptor beta chains below were found in one sample sequenced in a study of CXCR3-negative and CXCR3-positive naive CD8 T cells. General study points: TRB CDR3s of CXCR3-positive naive cells were more hydrophobic than those of CXCR3-negative naive cells.

What these receptors recognize is not known. Researchers prepared the TRB cDNA libraries using 5' RACE with UMI labels. No DNA is given; TCRdb re-called the 5' RACE reads and lists each CDR3 protein once. The sample totals approximately 120,000 distinct CDR3 sequences. Sequenced material: naive CXCR3+ CD8+ T cells from blood. The sample's subset: CD45RO-CCR7+CD27+CD95- naive CD8+ T cells expressing CXCR3 (TNR3+). Receptors were obtained from a human donor in good health. Some clones in this sample may be carry-over from other donors' samples.

V and J are TRBV4-3 and TRBJ2-5; absent DNA, TCRdb's TRBD2 call cannot be checked. Germline CDR1 reads LGHNA; CDR2 reads YSLEER. This CDR3 comprises 15 residues. CDR3 amino acids: CASSQVLAGQETQYF.

This sequence joins TRBV4-1 and TRBJ2-1; there is no DNA to check the TCRdb D call of TRBD1. The CDR3 consists of 13 residues. Looked up from germline, CDR1 is MGHRA and CDR2 is YSYEKL. The CDR3 loop is CASSQDWTGEPFF.

This chain uses TRBV5-1 with TRBJ2-1; TCRdb proposes TRBD2, but this gene call is untestable without DNA. Germline loops: CDR1 SGHRS, CDR2 YFSETQ. The CDR3 totals 18 residues. The chain's CDR3 is CASRDNLAVLSSYNGQFF.

The V gene is TRBV12-3 or TRBV12-4, the J gene TRBJ2-3; TCRdb picks TRBD2, but there is no DNA to check that call. CDR3 length: 15 residues. CDR3 loop: CASEAGGLGTDTQYF.

The rearrangement uses TRBV6-6 and TRBJ1-5; TCRdb selects TRBD1, and the lack of DNA leaves this call unchecked. The CDR3 length is 13 residues. Per the germline V gene, CDR1 is MNHNY and CDR2 is SVGAGI (reference sequence). The chain's CDR3 is CASSGGLGQPQHF.

The chain carries TRBV7-9 and TRBJ1-1; no DNA is available, so the TRBD1 call from TCRdb remains unchecked. CDR3 length: 14 amino acids. Germline loops: CDR1 SEHNR, CDR2 FQNEAQ (reference sequence). This CDR3 reads CASSSIGGYTEAFF.

CDR3 in amino acids: CASSLYNREDQPQHF. This sequence joins TRBV28 and TRBJ1-5; the TRBD1 assignment by TCRdb is unverifiable without DNA. The CDR3 is 15 residues long. Germline-derived CDR1 and CDR2 are MDHEN and SYDVKM.

This sequence joins TRBV2 and TRBJ2-5. CDR1 SNHLY and CDR2 FYNNEI come from the germline V gene. The CDR3 length is 14 residues. The CDR3 loop reads CASSDNTHQETQYF.

The chain is built from TRBV5-1 and TRBJ2-7; TCRdb outputs TRBD1, but without DNA this stays unchecked. This CDR3 is built from 16 residues. Looked up from germline, CDR1 is SGHRS and CDR2 is YFSETQ. This CDR3 reads CASSLTYGKQAYEQYF.

The chain is built from TRBV9 and TRBJ2-1; TCRdb names TRBD2, which stays unverified in the absence of DNA. The CDR3 is 13 residues long. CDR1 SGDLS and CDR2 YYNGEE come from the germline V gene. The CDR3 sequence: CASSVGTSDEQFF.

The V call is TRBV27, the J call TRBJ2-2; TCRdb reports TRBD1, a call that lacks DNA to check it against. Looked up from germline, CDR1 is MNHEY and CDR2 is SMNVEV (reference sequence). The CDR3 is 16 residues long. The CDR3 loop is CASSSSQTGLAGELFF.

The rearrangement links TRBV28 to TRBJ1-2; TCRdb lists TRBD1, though no DNA is available to test this call. The CDR3 spans 17 residues. Germline-derived CDR1 and CDR2 are MDHEN and SYDVKM. CDR3 sequence: CASSSLRTGAENYGYTF.

The chain links TRBV7-3 to TRBJ2-1. CDR3 size: 13 residues. CDR1 and CDR2 from the germline V gene are SGHTA and FQGTGA. The CDR3: CASSLTLTAEQFF.

This chain joins TRBV6-2 or TRBV6-3 and TRBJ2-7. This CDR3 has 13 residues. From germline, CDR1 is MNHEY and CDR2 SVGEGT. CDR3 sequence: CASSVVDFNEQYF.

The CDR3 protein is CSAVGLADHNEQFF. The chain recombines TRBV29-1 with TRBJ2-1; the D call from TCRdb, TRBD2, cannot be confirmed without DNA. Germline-derived CDR1 and CDR2 are SQVTM and ANQGSEA. The CDR3 loop spans 14 amino acids.

The V call is TRBV2, the J call TRBJ2-7; TCRdb gives TRBD1 as the D gene, but with no DNA this cannot be confirmed. CDR3 length: 13 residues. The germline V gene has CDR1 SNHLY and CDR2 FYNNEI. Here the CDR3 reads CASSGTGDYEQYF. Full variable domain (outside the CDR3, taken from reference TRBV2 and TRBJ2-7): EPEVTQTPSHQVTQMGQEVILRCVPISNHLYFYWYRQILGQKVEFLVSFYNNEISEKSEIFDDQFSVERPDGSNFTLKIRSTKLEDSAMYFCASSGTGDYEQYFGPGTRLTVT.

This sequence joins TRBV18 and TRBJ1-1. In germline, CDR1 is KGHSH, CDR2 LQKENI. The CDR3 runs to 15 residues. The CDR3 sequence is CASSPPEGVRREAFF.

V and J are TRBV6-8 and TRBJ2-6; TCRdb's D gene call, TRBD1, goes unchecked for lack of DNA. Germline CDR1 is MNHGY and CDR2 is SAAAGT. The CDR3 consists of 18 residues. CDR3 region: CASSYAGQGAPGANVLTF.

The genes are TRBV28 and TRBJ2-7; TCRdb returns TRBD1, unconfirmable since there is no DNA. Germline lookup yields CDR1 MDHEN and CDR2 SYDVKM. The CDR3 has 14 amino acids. The CDR3 here is CASSPRTAPYEQYF.

V is TRBV4-3 and J is TRBJ1-6. This CDR3 region has 14 residues. Germline V gene sequence: CDR1 LGHNA, CDR2 YSLEER. The CDR3 region is CASSQDRWDSPLHF.

The CDR3 protein is CASSPAGPSYNEQFF. The V and J genes are TRBV9 and TRBJ2-1; the D call from TCRdb, TRBD2, cannot be confirmed without DNA. The length of the CDR3 is 15 residues. In germline, CDR1 is SGDLS, CDR2 YYNGEE.

This chain links TRBV5-1 with TRBJ1-2; TCRdb outputs TRBD1, but without DNA this stays unchecked. CDR3 length: 14 residues. Germline lookup yields CDR1 SGHRS and CDR2 YFSETQ. CDR3 loop: CASSPGTAYYGYTF.

The chain carries TRBV6-1 and TRBJ2-7; TCRdb picks TRBD1, but there is no DNA to check that call. This CDR3 is 17 amino acids long. Germline-derived CDR1 and CDR2 are MNHNS and SASEGT. This CDR3 is CASSDPRQGQWPYEQYF.

The rearrangement joins TRBV4-2 to TRBJ2-1; there is no DNA to check the TCRdb D call of TRBD2. This CDR3 has 16 residues. The germline V gene has CDR1 LGHNA and CDR2 YNFKEQ. The CDR3 reads CASSQDAGGTYNEQFF.

The chain has TRBV6-2 or TRBV6-3 and TRBJ1-4. The germline gives CDR1 MNHEY, CDR2 SVGEGT. This CDR3 is 16 amino acids long. The CDR3 sequence: CASSYSMDATNEKLFF.

The rearrangement joins TRBV5-1 to TRBJ2-7; TCRdb's D call, TRBD1, is unchecked because there is no DNA. CDR1 is SGHRS, CDR2 YFSETQ, per germline. This CDR3 has 15 residues. The chain's CDR3 is CASSLALGQVYEQYF.

This chain connects TRBV12-3 or TRBV12-4 to TRBJ2-5; as DNA is missing, the TRBD2 call by TCRdb cannot be tested. The CDR3 extends over 19 amino acids. The CDR3 is CASSPGLAGGPGLGETQYF.

The rearrangement joins TRBV21-1 to TRBJ2-7; the TCRdb call, TRBD1, lacks DNA for checking. TRBV21-1 is a pseudogene locus. The CDR3 is 15 amino acids. The CDR3 is CASSNWLQGVDEQYF.

The chain links TRBV7-8 to TRBJ1-5; there is no DNA to check the TCRdb D call of TRBD1. Per the germline V gene, CDR1 is SGHVS and CDR2 is FQNEAQ. This CDR3 is built from 14 residues. This CDR3 is CASSFHRSLGPQHF.